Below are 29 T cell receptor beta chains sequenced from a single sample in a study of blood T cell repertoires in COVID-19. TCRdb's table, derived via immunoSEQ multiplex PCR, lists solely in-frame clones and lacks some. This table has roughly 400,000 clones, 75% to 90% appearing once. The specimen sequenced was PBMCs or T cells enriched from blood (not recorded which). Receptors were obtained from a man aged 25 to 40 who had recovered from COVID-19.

The CDR3 region is CASSRQENTGELFF. Here the CDR3 DNA reads TGCGCCAGCAGCCGGCAGGAAAACACCGGGGAGCTGTTTTTT. The chain recombines TRBV4-1 with TRBJ2-2; D call uncertain. CDR1 is MGHRA and CDR2 is YSYEKL in the germline V gene. Trimming shortened V by 4 bases and J by 2 bases, and 8 bases separated the two germline ends. The CDR3 covers 14 residues.

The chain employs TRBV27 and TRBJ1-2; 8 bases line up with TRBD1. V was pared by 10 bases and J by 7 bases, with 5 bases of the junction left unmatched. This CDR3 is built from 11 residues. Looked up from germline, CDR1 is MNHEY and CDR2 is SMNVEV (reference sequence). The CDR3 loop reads CATGGQAGYTF. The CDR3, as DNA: TGTGCCACAGGGGGCCAGGCTGGCTACACCTTC.

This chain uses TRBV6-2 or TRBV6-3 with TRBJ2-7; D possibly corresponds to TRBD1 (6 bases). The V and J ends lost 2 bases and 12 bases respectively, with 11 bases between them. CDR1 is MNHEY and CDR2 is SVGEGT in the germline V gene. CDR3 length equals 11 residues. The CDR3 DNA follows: TGTGCCAGCAGTTACATGAGGGGGTTGTACTTC. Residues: CASSYMRGLYF.

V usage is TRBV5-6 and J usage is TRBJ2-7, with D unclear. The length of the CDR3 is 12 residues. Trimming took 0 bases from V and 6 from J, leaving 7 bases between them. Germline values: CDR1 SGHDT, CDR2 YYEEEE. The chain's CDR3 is CASSLAVAEQYF. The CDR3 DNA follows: TGTGCCAGCAGCTTGGCAGTTGCCGAGCAGTACTTC.

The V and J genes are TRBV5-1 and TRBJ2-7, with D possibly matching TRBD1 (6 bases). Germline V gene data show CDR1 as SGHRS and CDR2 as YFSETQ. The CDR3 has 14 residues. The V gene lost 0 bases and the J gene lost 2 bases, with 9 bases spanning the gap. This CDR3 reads CASSLGAGAYEQYF. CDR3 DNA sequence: TGCGCCAGCAGCTTGGGGGCAGGGGCCTACGAGCAGTACTTC.

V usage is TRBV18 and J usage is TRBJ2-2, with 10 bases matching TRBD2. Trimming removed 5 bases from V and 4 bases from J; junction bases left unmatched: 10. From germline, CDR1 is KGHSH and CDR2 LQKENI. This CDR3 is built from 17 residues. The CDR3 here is CASSSKLAGDPTGELFF. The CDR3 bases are TGTGCCAGCTCATCCAAGCTAGCGGGAGACCCCACCGGGGAGCTGTTTTTT.

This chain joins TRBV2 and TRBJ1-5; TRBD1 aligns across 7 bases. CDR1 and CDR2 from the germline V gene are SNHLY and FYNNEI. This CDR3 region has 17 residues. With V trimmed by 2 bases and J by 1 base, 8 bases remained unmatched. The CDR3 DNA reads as TGTGCCAGCAGTGAATTTAGGGCAGGGGGAAGCAATCAGCCCCAGCATTTT. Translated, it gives CASSEFRAGGSNQPQHF.

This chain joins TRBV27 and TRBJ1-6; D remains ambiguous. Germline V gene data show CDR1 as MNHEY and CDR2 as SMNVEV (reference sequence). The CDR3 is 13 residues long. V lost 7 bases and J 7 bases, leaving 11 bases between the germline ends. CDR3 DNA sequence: TGTGCCAGCAAAGACGGGTGGAATTCACCCCTCCACTTT. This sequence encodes CASKDGWNSPLHF.

DNA of the CDR3: TGTGCCAGCAGCCGTGGACTAGCGGGAAGCACAGATACGCAGTATTTT. It encodes CASSRGLAGSTDTQYF. The V and J genes are TRBV11-3 and TRBJ2-3; the match to TRBD2 covers 12 bases. The germline CDR1 and CDR2 sequences are SGHNT and YENEEA. The CDR3 contains 16 residues. Trimming removed 5 bases from V and 0 bases from J; junction bases left unmatched: 3. Using reference TRBV11-3 and TRBJ2-3 for the parts outside the CDR3, the full variable domain is EAGVVQSPRYKIIEKKQPVAFWCNPISGHNTLYWYLQNLGQGPELLIRYENEEAVDDSQLPKDRFSAERLKGVDSTLKIQPAELGDSAVYLCASSRGLAGSTDTQYFGPGTRLTVL.

Here the CDR3 reads CASSVDVSSPNEKLFF. The CDR3 DNA follows: TGTGCCAGCAGCGTAGATGTGAGTTCACCTAATGAAAAACTGTTTTTT. The chain combines TRBV9 with TRBJ1-4; D gene ambiguous. V gave up 0 bases and J gave up 3 bases, with 12 bases separating them. This CDR3 spans 16 amino acids. Per germline, CDR1 SGDLS and CDR2 YYNGEE.

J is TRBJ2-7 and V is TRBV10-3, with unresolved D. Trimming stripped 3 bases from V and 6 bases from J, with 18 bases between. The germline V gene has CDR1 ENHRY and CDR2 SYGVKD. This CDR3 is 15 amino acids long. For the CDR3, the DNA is TGTGCCATCAGTGAAACCCTATTCGGTAGAGGCGAGCAGTACTTC. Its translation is CAISETLFGRGEQYF.

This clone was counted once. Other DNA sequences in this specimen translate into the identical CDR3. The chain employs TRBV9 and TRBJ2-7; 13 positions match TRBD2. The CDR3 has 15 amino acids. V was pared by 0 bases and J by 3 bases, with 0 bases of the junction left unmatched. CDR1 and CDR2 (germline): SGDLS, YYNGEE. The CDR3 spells CASSVGLAGGYEQYF. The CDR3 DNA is TGTGCCAGCAGCGTAGGACTAGCGGGAGGCTACGAGCAGTACTTC.

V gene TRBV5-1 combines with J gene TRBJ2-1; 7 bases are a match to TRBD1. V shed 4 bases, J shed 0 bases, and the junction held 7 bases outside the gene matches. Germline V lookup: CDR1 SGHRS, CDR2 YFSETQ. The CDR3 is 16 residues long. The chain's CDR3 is CASSLTGASSYNEQFF. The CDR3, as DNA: TGCGCCAGCAGCCTAACAGGGGCCAGCTCCTACAATGAGCAGTTCTTC.

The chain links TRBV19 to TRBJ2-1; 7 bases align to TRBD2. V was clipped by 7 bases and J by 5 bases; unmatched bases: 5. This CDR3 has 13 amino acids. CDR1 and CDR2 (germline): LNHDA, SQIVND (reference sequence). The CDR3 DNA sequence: TGTGCCAGTAAACGGCTAGCGGACAATGAGCAGTTCTTC. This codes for CASKRLADNEQFF.

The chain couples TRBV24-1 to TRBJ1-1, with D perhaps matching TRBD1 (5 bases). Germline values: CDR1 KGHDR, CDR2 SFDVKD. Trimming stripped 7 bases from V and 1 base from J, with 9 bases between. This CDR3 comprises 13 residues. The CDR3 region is CATSQGWNTEAFF. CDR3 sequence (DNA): TGTGCCACCAGCCAGGGATGGAACACTGAAGCTTTCTTT.

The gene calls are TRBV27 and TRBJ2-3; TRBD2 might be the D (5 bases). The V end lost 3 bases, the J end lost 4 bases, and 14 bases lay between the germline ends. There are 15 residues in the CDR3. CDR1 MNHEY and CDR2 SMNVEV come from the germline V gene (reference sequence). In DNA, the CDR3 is TGTGCCAGCAGTTTTTCAACTAGGATTGCAGATACGCAGTATTTT. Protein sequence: CASSFSTRIADTQYF.

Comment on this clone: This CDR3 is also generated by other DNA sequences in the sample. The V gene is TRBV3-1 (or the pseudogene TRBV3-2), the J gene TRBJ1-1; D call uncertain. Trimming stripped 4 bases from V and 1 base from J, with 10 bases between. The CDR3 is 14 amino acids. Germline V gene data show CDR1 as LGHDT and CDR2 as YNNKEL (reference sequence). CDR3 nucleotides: TGTGCCAGCAGCCCAAGAACAACGAACACTGAAGCTTTCTTT. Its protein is CASSPRTTNTEAFF.

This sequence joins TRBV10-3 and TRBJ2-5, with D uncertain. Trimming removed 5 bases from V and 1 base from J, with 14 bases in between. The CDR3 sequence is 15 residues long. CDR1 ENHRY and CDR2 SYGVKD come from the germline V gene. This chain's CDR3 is CAISRTDKFQETQYF. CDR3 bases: TGTGCCATCAGTAGAACAGACAAATTCCAAGAGACCCAGTACTTC.

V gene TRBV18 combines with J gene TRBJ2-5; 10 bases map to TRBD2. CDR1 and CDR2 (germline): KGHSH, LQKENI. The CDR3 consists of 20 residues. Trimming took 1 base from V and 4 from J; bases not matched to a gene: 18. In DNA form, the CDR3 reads TGTGCCAGCTCACCACAGGCCGGATCCCCGGGACTAGCGACTGGAGAGACCCAGTACTTC. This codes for CASSPQAGSPGLATGETQYF.

The CDR3 bases are TGTGCCTGGAGTGTAATAGCGGGGGAGACCCAGTACTTC. This encodes CAWSVIAGETQYF. The chain is built from TRBV30 and TRBJ2-5, with 8 bases that match TRBD2. CDR1 is GTSNPN and CDR2 is SVGIG in the germline V gene (reference sequence). The V segment lost 0 bases and the J segment 5 bases; nucleotides outside the gene matches: 2. The CDR3 consists of 13 residues.

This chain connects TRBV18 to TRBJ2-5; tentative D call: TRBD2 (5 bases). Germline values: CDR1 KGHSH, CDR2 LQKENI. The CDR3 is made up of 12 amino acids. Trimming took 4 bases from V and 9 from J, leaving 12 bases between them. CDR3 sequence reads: CASSLGERAQYF. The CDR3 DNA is TGTGCCAGCTCACTAGGAGAGAGGGCCCAGTACTTC.

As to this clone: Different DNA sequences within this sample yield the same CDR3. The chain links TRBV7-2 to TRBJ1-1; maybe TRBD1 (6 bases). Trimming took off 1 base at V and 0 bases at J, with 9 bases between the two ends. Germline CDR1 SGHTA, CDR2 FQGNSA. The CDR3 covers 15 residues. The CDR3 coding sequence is TGTGCCAGCAGCTTAGGAGGGGGAATGAACACTGAAGCTTTCTTT. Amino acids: CASSLGGGMNTEAFF.

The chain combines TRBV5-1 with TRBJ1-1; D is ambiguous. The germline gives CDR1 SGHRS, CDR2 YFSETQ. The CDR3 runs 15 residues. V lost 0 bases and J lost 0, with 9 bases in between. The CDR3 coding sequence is TGCGCCAGCAGCTTGGGCGACACCATGAACACTGAAGCTTTCTTT. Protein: CASSLGDTMNTEAFF.

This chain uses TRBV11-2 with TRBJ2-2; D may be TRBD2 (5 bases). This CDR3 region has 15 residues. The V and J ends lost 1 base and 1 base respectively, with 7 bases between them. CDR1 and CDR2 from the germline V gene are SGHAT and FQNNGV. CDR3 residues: CASSLAGKNTGELFF. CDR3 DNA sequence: TGTGCCAGCAGCTTAGCCGGGAAGAACACCGGGGAGCTGTTTTTT. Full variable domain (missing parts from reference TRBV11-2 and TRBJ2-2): EAGVAQSPRYKIIEKRQSVAFWCNPISGHATLYWYQQILGQGPKLLIQFQNNGVVDDSQLPKDRFSAERLKGVDSTLKIQPAKLEDSAVYLCASSLAGKNTGELFFGEGSRLTVL.

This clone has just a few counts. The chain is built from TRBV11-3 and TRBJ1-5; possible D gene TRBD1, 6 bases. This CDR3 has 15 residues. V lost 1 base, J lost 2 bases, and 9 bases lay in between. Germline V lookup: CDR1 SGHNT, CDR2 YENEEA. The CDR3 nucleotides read TGTGCCAGCAGCTTAGGCAGGGGCGGCAATCAGCCCCAGCATTTT. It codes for CASSLGRGGNQPQHF.

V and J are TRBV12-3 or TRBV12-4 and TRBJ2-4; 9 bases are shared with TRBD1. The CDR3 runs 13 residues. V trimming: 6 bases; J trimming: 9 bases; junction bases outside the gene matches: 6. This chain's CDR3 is CASRMGQGSIQYF. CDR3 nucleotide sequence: TGTGCCAGCAGGATGGGACAGGGATCCATTCAGTACTTC.

The CDR3 DNA follows: TGTGCCAGCAGAAACAGGGAGCAGCCCCAGCATTTT. It yields the protein CASRNREQPQHF. The chain links TRBV12-3 or TRBV12-4 to TRBJ1-5, with D perhaps TRBD1 (6 bases). The CDR3 runs to 12 residues. Trimming stripped 6 bases from V and 7 bases from J, with 10 bases between.

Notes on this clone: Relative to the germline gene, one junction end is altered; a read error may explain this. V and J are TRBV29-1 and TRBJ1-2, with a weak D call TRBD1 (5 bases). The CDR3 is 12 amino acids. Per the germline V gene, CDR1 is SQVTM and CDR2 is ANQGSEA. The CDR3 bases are TGCACCGTTTCTGGGGCCCAGGCTGGCTACACCTTC. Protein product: CTVSGAQAGYTF. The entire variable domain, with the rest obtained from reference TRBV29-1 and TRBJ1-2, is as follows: SAVISQKPSRDICQRGTSLTIQCQVDSQVTMMFWYRQQPGQSLTLIATANQGSEATYESGFVIDKFPISRPNLTFSTLTVSNMSPEDSSIYLCTVSGAQAGYTFGSGTRLTVV.

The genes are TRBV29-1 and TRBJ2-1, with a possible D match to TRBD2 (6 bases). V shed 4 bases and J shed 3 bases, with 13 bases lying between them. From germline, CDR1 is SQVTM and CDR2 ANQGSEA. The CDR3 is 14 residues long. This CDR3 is CSVVVRLDYNEQFF. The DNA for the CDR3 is TGCAGCGTTGTAGTCCGACTAGACTACAATGAGCAGTTCTTC.